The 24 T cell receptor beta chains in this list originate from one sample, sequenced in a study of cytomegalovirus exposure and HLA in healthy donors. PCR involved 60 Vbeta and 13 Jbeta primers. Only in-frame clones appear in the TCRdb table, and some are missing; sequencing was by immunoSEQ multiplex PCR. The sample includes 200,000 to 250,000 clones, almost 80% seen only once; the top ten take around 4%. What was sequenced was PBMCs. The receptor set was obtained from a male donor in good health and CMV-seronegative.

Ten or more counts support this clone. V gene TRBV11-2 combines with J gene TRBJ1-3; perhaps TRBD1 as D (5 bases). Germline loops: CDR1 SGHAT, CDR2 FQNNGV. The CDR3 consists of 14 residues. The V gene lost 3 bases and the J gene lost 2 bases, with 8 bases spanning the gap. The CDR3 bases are TGTGCCAGCAGCTTGACAGCGACTGGAAACACCATATATTTT. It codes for CASSLTATGNTIYF.

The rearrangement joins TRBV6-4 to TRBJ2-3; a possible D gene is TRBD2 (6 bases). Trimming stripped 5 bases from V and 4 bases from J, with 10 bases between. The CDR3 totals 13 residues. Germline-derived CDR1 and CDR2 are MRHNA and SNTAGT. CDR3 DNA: TGTGCCAGCAGTCTTCGGAGGGCAGATACGCAGTATTTT. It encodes CASSLRRADTQYF.

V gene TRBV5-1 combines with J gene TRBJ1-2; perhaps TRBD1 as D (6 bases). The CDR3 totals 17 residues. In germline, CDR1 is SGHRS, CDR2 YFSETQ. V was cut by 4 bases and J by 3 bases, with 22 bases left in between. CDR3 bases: TGCGCCAGCAGCCCCTTGACAGGAATGGCGAAGGACTATGGCTACACCTTC. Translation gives CASSPLTGMAKDYGYTF.

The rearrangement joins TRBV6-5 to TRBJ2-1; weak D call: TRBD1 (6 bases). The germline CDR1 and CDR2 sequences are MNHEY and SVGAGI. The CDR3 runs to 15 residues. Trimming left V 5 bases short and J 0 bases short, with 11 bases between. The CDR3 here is CASSPLGASYNEQFF. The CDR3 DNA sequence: TGTGCCAGCAGTCCCCTGGGGGCCTCCTACAATGAGCAGTTCTTC.

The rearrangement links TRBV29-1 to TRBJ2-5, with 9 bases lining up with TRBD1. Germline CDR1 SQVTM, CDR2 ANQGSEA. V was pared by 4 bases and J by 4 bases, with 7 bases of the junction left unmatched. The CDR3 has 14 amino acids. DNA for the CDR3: TGCAGCGTTGGGCGGACAGGGGACCGAGAGACCCAGTACTTC. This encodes CSVGRTGDRETQYF.

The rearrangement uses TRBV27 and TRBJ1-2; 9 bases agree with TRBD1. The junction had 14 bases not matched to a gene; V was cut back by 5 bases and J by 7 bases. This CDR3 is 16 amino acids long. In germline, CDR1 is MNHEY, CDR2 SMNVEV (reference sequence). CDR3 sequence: CASSPHPGQGMGGYTF. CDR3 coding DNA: TGTGCCAGCAGTCCCCATCCGGGACAGGGAATGGGTGGCTACACCTTC.

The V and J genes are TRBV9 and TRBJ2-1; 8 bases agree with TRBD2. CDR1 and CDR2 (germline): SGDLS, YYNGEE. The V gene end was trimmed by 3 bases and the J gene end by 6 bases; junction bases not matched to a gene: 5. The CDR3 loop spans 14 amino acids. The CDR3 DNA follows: TGTGCCAGCAGCGCCAGCGGGAGTGGCAATGAGCAGTTCTTC. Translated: CASSASGSGNEQFF.

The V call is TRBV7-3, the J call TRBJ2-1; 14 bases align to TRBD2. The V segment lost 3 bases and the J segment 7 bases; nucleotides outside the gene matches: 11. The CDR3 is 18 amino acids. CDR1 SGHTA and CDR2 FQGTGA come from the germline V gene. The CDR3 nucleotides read TGTGCCAGCAGCTTCCTACCGGGACTAGCGGGAGCGGGAAATGAGCAGTTCTTC. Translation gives CASSFLPGLAGAGNEQFF.

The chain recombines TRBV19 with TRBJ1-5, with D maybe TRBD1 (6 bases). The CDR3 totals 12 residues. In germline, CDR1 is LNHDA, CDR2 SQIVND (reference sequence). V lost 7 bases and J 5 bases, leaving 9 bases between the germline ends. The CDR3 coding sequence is TGTGCCAGTAATACAGGGTATCAGCCCCAGCATTTT. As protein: CASNTGYQPQHF.

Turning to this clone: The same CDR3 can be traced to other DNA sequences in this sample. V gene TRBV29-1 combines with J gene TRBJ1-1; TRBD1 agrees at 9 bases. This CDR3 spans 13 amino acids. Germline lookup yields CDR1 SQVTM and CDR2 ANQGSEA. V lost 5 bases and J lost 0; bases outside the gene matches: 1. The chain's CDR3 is CSVRQGVNTEAFF. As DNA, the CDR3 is TGCAGCGTTCGACAGGGGGTGAACACTGAAGCTTTCTTT.

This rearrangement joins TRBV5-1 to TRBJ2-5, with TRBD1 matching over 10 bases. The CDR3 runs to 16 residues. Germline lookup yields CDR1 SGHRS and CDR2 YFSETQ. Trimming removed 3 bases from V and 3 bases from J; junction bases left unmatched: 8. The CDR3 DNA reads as TGCGCCAGCAGCTGGGGGGACAGGGGTAATGAAGAGACCCAGTACTTC. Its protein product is CASSWGDRGNEETQYF.

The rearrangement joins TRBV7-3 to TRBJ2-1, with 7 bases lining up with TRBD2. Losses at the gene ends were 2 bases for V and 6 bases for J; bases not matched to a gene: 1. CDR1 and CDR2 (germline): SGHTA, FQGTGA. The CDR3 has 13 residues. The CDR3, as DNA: TGTGCCAGCAGCTTAGGGGGGGGCAATGAGCAGTTCTTC. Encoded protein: CASSLGGGNEQFF.

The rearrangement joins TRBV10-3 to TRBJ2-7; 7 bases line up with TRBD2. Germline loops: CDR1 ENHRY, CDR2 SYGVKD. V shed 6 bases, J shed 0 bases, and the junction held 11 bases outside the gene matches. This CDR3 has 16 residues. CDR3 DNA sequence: TGTGCCATCAGCGCTAGAGGGGCGGGGGTCTCCTACGAGCAGTACTTC. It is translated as CAISARGAGVSYEQYF.

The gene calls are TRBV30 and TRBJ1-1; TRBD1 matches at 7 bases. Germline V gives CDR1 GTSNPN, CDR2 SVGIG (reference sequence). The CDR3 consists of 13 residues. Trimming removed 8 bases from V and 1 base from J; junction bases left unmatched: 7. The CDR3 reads CALDPGGNTEAFF. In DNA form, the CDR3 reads TGTGCCCTAGATCCAGGGGGGAACACTGAAGCTTTCTTT.

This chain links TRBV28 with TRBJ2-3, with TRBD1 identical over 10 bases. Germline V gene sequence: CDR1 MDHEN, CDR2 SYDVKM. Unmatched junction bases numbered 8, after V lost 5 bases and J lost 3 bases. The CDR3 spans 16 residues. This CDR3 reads CASSIGTGVRTDTQYF. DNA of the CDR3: TGTGCCAGCAGTATTGGGACAGGGGTCAGGACAGATACGCAGTATTTT.

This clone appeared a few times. This chain's CDR3 is CASSLSGWANTEAFF. The CDR3 DNA is TGTGCCAGCAGCTTGTCGGGATGGGCGAACACTGAAGCTTTCTTT. The J gene is TRBJ1-1, the V gene TRBV7-9, with unresolved D. This CDR3 spans 15 amino acids. V was shortened by 3 bases and J by 1 base, with 12 bases between the two germline ends. Germline lookup yields CDR1 SEHNR and CDR2 FQNEAQ (reference sequence).

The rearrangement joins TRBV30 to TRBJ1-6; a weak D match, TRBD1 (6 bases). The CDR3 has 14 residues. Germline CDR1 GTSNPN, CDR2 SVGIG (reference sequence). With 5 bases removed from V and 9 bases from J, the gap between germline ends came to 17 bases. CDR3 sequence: CAWGRGGLASPLHF. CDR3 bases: TGTGCCTGGGGACGAGGGGGATTGGCTTCACCCCTCCACTTT.

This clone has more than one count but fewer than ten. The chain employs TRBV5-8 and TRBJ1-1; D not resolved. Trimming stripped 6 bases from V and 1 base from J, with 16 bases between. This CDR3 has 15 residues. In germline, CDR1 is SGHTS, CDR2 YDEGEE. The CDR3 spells CASTMRVTENTEAFF. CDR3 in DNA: TGTGCCAGCACCATGAGGGTGACGGAGAACACTGAAGCTTTCTTT.

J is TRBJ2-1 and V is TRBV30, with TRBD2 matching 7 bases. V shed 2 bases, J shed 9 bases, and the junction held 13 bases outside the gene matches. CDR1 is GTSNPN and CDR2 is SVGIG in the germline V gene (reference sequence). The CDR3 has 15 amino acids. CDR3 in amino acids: CAWSKDYRGGAEQFF. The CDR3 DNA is TGTGCCTGGAGTAAGGACTACCGGGGAGGGGCTGAGCAGTTCTTC.

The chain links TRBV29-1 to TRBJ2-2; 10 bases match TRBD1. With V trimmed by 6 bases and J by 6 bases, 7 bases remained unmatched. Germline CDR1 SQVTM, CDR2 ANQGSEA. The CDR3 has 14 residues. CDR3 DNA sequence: TGCAGCGTCGACCCGGGACAGGGGTCCGGGGAGCTGTTTTTT. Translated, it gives CSVDPGQGSGELFF.

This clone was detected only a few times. The CDR3 region is CASGNAGGPYNEQFF. The CDR3 DNA sequence: TGTGCCAGCGGTAACGCAGGGGGCCCCTACAATGAGCAGTTCTTC. The chain has TRBV6-1 and TRBJ2-1; 8 bases match TRBD1. This CDR3 spans 15 amino acids. Unmatched junction bases numbered 8, after V lost 8 bases and J lost 2 bases. The germline V gene encodes CDR1 MNHNS and CDR2 SASEGT.

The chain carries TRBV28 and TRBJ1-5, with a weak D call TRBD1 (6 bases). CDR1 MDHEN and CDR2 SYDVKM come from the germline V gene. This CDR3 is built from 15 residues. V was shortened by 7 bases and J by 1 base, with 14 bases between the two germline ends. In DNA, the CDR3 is TGTGCCAGCACCCCAGGGGAAATCAGCAATCAGCCCCAGCATTTT. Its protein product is CASTPGEISNQPQHF.

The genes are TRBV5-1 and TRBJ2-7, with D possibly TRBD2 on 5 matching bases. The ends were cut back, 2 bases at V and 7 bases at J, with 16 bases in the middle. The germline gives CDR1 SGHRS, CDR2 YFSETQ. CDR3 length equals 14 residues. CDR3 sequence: CASSFLLDGEEQYF. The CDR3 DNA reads TGCGCCAGCAGCTTTTTACTAGATGGTGAGGAGCAGTACTTC.

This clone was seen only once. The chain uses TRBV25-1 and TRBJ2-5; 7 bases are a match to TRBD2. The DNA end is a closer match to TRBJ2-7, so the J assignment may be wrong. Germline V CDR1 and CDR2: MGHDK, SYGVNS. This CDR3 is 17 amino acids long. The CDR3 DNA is TGTGCCAGCAGTGAATTAAGTACGGGCGGGAGATGGGACGAGCAGTACTTC. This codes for CASSELSTGGRWDEQYF.